Following are 20 T cell receptor beta chains from one sample sequenced in a study of T cells after yellow fever vaccination. TCRdb ran MiXCR on the 5' RACE reads and lists one entry per CDR3 protein. This table holds 250,000 or so distinct CDR3 sequences, around 3.5% found once. Specimen: PBMCs, collected 15 days after the yellow fever booster vaccination. The receptors were sampled from a man between 18 and 35 years old who received the YFV17D yellow fever vaccine.

This clonotype was detected many times. This chain connects TRBV18 to TRBJ2-3, with TRBD2 matching 8 bases. J was trimmed by 3 bases and V by 2 bases; bases with no gene match: 7. Germline CDR1 is KGHSH and CDR2 is LQKENI. This CDR3 spans 16 amino acids. The CDR3 is CASSPMRRGATDTQYF. CDR3 in DNA: TGTGCCAGCTCACCAATGCGGCGGGGGGCGACAGATACGCAGTATTTT.

In its sample, this clonotype was seen many times. The chain employs TRBV20-1 and TRBJ2-1, with a weak D call TRBD2 (6 bases). V gave up 6 bases and J gave up 4 bases, with 13 bases separating them. Germline V gene sequence: CDR1 DFQATT, CDR2 SNEGSKA (reference sequence). The CDR3 runs 13 residues. CDR3 coding DNA: TGCAGTGCCCCCCGGGACTTATACAATGAGCAGTTCTTC. Encoded protein: CSAPRDLYNEQFF.

V usage is TRBV15 and J usage is TRBJ2-5; 7 nucleotides agree with TRBD2. The CDR3 runs to 16 residues. V was clipped by 5 bases and J by 2 bases; unmatched bases: 11. CDR1 is LNHNV, CDR2 YYDKDF, per germline (reference sequence). CDR3 protein: CATSGNRDYQQETQYF. The CDR3 nucleotides read TGTGCCACCAGCGGAAACCGGGACTACCAACAAGAGACCCAGTACTTC.

This clonotype was counted ten times or more. CDR3 loop: CASSLVSRNTEAFF. Here the CDR3 DNA reads TGCGCCAGCAGCTTGGTTTCACGGAACACTGAAGCTTTCTTT. V and J are TRBV5-1 and TRBJ1-1, with no clear D. Germline loops: CDR1 SGHRS, CDR2 YFSETQ. V lost 0 bases and J 1 base, leaving 7 bases between the germline ends. CDR3 length: 14 residues.

A few counts support this clonotype. This chain links TRBV12-5 with TRBJ2-1, with TRBD1 as a possible D gene (5 bases). In germline, CDR1 is LGHNT, CDR2 FRNRAP. V lost 0 bases, J lost 6 bases, and 15 bases lay in between. The CDR3 extends over 16 amino acids. CDR3 sequence reads: CASGLVLFRDGNEQFF. CDR3 in DNA: TGTGCTAGTGGTTTGGTACTTTTCAGGGATGGCAATGAGCAGTTCTTC.

This clonotype was counted ten times or more. This rearrangement joins TRBV12-3 or TRBV12-4 to TRBJ1-5, with D uncertain. There are 15 residues in the CDR3. V was clipped by 4 bases and J by 0 bases, with 10 bases between them. The CDR3 coding sequence is TGTGCCAGCAGTTCAGGAATCAATAGCAATCAGCCCCAGCATTTT. This gives the protein CASSSGINSNQPQHF.

This clonotype was counted at least ten times. The chain combines TRBV27 with TRBJ2-7; no reliable D call. The CDR3 length is 12 residues. Germline CDR1 and CDR2: MNHEY and SMNVEV (reference sequence). The V and J ends lost 9 bases and 7 bases respectively, with 16 bases between them. The CDR3 nucleotides read TGTGCCAGGGCAGGACGACTTGGGGAGCAGTACTTC. Translated: CARAGRLGEQYF.

In its sample, this clonotype was seen many times. CDR3 in DNA: TGTGCCAGCAAGGGGGTTTATGGAAACACCATATATTTT. Residues: CASKGVYGNTIYF. The rearrangement uses TRBV2 and TRBJ1-3; D perhaps matches TRBD1 (6 bases). The CDR3 extends over 13 amino acids. Germline loops: CDR1 SNHLY, CDR2 FYNNEI. V was trimmed by 7 bases and J by 3 bases, leaving 10 bases between them.

This clonotype was counted ten times or more. V and J are TRBV9 and TRBJ2-5, with 10 bases matching TRBD1. V gave up 0 bases and J gave up 4 bases; unmatched junction bases: 3. Per the germline V gene, CDR1 is SGDLS and CDR2 is YYNGEE. The CDR3 is 15 residues long. The CDR3 nucleotides are TGTGCCAGCAGCGTAGGACAGGGGGCACCAGAGACCCAGTACTTC. Amino acid sequence: CASSVGQGAPETQYF.

This clonotype was seen many times. The chain is built from TRBV6-1 and TRBJ2-1; D gene uncertain. This CDR3 contains 11 residues. V shed 7 bases and J shed 7 bases, with 8 bases lying between them. Germline values: CDR1 MNHNS, CDR2 SASEGT. CDR3 DNA: TGTGCCAGCAAGGTGGGGAATGAGCAGTTCTTC. As protein: CASKVGNEQFF.

This clonotype was recorded many times. For the CDR3, the DNA is TGTGCCAGCAGCTTATCGCCGGGGTTTAGCTACGAGCAGTACTTC. Residues: CASSLSPGFSYEQYF. This chain joins TRBV7-2 and TRBJ2-7; the D gene is possibly TRBD2 (5 bases). Looked up from germline, CDR1 is SGHTA and CDR2 is FQGNSA. The CDR3 contains 15 residues. The V end lost 2 bases, the J end lost 3 bases, and 14 bases lay between the germline ends.

Only one count was recorded for this clonotype. This chain joins TRBV18 and TRBJ1-6, with TRBD1 as a possible D gene (6 bases). Trimming left V 5 bases short and J 4 bases short, with 15 bases between. CDR3 size: 16 residues. The germline gives CDR1 KGHSH, CDR2 LQKENI. CDR3 coding DNA: TGTGCCAGCTCAACAGTTTCGGACAGTTATAATTCACCCCTCCACTTT. Translation gives CASSTVSDSYNSPLHF.

There are many counts of this clonotype. The chain links TRBV18 to TRBJ1-5, with unresolved D. Trimming removed 3 bases at V and 4 bases at J, with 7 bases between. CDR1 is KGHSH, CDR2 LQKENI, per germline. The CDR3 loop spans 13 amino acids. The CDR3 sequence is CASSPENNQPQHF. CDR3 in DNA: TGTGCCAGCTCACCGGAGAATAATCAGCCCCAGCATTTT.

Ten or more counts support this clonotype. This chain uses TRBV9 with TRBJ2-3; TRBD2 matches 12 bases. This CDR3 has 17 residues. V shed 4 bases, J shed 3 bases, and the junction held 9 bases outside the gene matches. The V gene's germline CDR1 is SGDLS and CDR2 YYNGEE. The CDR3 DNA reads TGTGCCAGCAGCCCCTTCCCTAGCGGGGGGGAGACAGATACGCAGTATTTT. It yields the protein CASSPFPSGGETDTQYF.

The table lists this clonotype with many counts. This rearrangement joins TRBV5-1 to TRBJ2-1, with TRBD2 matching over 11 bases. This CDR3 spans 16 amino acids. Trimming took 4 bases from V and 0 from J; bases not matched to a gene: 3. Germline CDR1 reads SGHRS; CDR2 reads YFSETQ. The CDR3 protein is CASSGSGGASYNEQFF. In nucleotides, the CDR3 is TGCGCCAGCAGCGGTAGCGGGGGGGCCTCCTACAATGAGCAGTTCTTC. Full variable domain (rest looked up from reference TRBV5-1 and TRBJ2-1): KAGVTQTPRYLIKTRGQQVTLSCSPISGHRSVSWYQQTPGQGLQFLFEYFSETQRNKGNFPGRFSGRQFSNSRSEMNVSTLELGDSALYLCASSGSGGASYNEQFFGPGTRLTVL.

This clonotype appeared many times. This chain connects TRBV4-3 to TRBJ2-5, with D unclear. V lost 4 bases, J lost 2 bases, and 8 bases lay in between. The CDR3 is 13 amino acids. Germline-derived CDR1 and CDR2 are LGHNA and YSLEER. The DNA for the CDR3 is TGCGCCAGCAGCCTCACAGATCAAGAGACCCAGTACTTC. It codes for CASSLTDQETQYF.

Ten or more counts support this clonotype. The chain's CDR3 is CASSGWEHNEQFF. CDR3 DNA: TGTGCCAGTAGCGGATGGGAGCACAATGAGCAGTTCTTC. V is TRBV14 and J is TRBJ2-1; D is perhaps TRBD2 (6 bases). The CDR3 extends over 13 amino acids. Deletions cut 9 bases from V and 5 bases from J, with 14 bases between. Germline V gene sequence: CDR1 SGHDN, CDR2 FVKESK.

The chain employs TRBV5-6 and TRBJ2-1; TRBD2 is a possible D gene (7 bases). From germline, CDR1 is SGHDT and CDR2 YYEEEE. Between the trimmed V and J ends, which lost 4 bases and 8 bases, there was a span of 19 bases. This CDR3 is 15 amino acids long. This chain's CDR3 is CASSRGGGLGYEQFF. CDR3 DNA sequence: TGTGCCAGCAGCCGTGGGGGGGGCTTAGGTTATGAGCAGTTCTTC.

This clonotype was seen repeatedly, ten times or more. The gene calls are TRBV30 and TRBJ2-1; D might be TRBD1 (6 bases). The CDR3 runs to 16 residues. CDR1 and CDR2 from the germline V gene are GTSNPN and SVGIG (reference sequence). Trimming removed 5 bases from V and 1 base from J, with 18 bases in between. The CDR3 coding sequence is TGTGCCTGGGGGTCGGGGCCAGGGGCTTCCTACAATGAGCAGTTCTTC. Amino acids: CAWGSGPGASYNEQFF.

This clonotype showed up many times. This chain connects TRBV6-2 or TRBV6-3 to TRBJ1-6; possible D gene TRBD1, 5 bases. Germline V gene sequence: CDR1 MNHEY, CDR2 SVGEGT. V was pared by 5 bases and J by 8 bases, with 19 bases between. This CDR3 has 16 amino acids. CDR3: CASSPLGRGDYSPLHF. In DNA, the CDR3 is TGTGCCAGCAGTCCTCTGGGTCGAGGGGATTATTCACCCCTCCACTTT.